This record concerns one T cell receptor (beta chain) sequence. Its antigen is as yet unknown. One end of the junction varies from germline; a read error may be responsible. This entry belongs to a study of blood T cells in healthy people across ages. PCR was performed a second time for about 7 to 11 cycles using a sample-barcoded 5' primer and a J-beta primer mix. All cDNA molecules were each tagged by a template-switch adaptor with 12 random nucleotides. TCRdb processed the 5' RACE reads anew with MiXCR; each CDR3 protein has one entry. The profile covers 1,800,000 or so distinct CDR3 sequences, with about 39% appearing a single time and about 21% taken by the ten largest. General study findings and limits: While age rose, TCR beta diversity per million T cells dropped in a roughly linear way. In these data, TCR beta diversity tracked strongly with naive T cell percentage.

This CDR3 contains 18 residues. From germline, CDR1 is SQVTM and CDR2 ANQGSEA. V usage is TRBV29-1 and J usage is TRBJ1-2; a weak D match, TRBD1 (6 bases). This receptor was taken from a human donor in good health. The specimen was blood. The CDR3 DNA reads as TGCAGCGTTGAAGATTGGGGGGGCCGCAACAATCCTAACTATGACTACACCTTC. Translating gives CSVEDWGGRNNPNYDYTF.